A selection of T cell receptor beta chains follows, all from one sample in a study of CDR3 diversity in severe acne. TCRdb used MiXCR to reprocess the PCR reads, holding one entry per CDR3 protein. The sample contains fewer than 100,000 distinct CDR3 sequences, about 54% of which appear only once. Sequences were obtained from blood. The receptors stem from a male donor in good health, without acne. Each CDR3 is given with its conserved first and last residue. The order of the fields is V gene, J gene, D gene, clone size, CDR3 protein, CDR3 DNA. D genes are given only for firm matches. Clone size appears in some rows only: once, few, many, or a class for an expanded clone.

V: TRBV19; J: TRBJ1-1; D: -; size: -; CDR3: CASSIVGVGTEAFF; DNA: TGTGCCAGTAGTATTGTTGGTGTCGGCACTGAAGCTTTCTTT
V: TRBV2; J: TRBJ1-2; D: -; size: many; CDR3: CASSTENVGYGYTF; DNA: TGTGCCAGCTCCACAGAGAACGTGGGCTATGGCTACACCTTC
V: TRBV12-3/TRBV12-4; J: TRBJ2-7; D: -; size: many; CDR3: CASSLVRQGGEQYF; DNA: TGTGCCAGCAGCCTGGTTCGACAGGGAGGCGAGCAGTACTTC
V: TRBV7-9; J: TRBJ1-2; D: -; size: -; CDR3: CASSWGTTNYGYTF; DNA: TGTGCCAGCAGCTGGGGGACCACTAACTATGGCTACACCTTC
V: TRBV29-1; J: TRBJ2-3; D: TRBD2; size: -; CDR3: CSARGLAGGSDTQYF; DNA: TGCAGCGCCCGGGGACTAGCGGGGGGATCAGATACGCAGTATTTT
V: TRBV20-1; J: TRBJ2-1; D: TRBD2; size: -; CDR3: CSATHGGGLNQFF; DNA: TGCAGTGCTACCCATGGCGGGGGTCTTAACCAGTTCTTC
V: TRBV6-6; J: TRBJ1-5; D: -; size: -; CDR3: CASSSPKQPQHF; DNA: TGTGCCAGCAGTTCTCCGAAGCAGCCCCAGCATTTT
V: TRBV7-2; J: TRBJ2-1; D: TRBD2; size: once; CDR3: CASSLGGSLWNEQFF; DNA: TGTGCCAGCAGCTTAGGCGGGAGTCTATGGAATGAGCAGTTCTTC
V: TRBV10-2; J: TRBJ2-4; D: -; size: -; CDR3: CASSAGGGGKNIQYF; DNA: TGCGCCAGCAGTGCGGGGGGAGGGGGCAAAAACATTCAGTACTTC
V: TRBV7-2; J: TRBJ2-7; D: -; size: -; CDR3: CASSLVHGAYEQYF; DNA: TGTGCCAGCAGCTTAGTACACGGGGCCTACGAGCAGTACTTC
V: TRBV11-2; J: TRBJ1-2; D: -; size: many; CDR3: CASSLGRNYGYTF; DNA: TGTGCCAGCAGCTTAGGCAGAAACTATGGCTACACCTTC
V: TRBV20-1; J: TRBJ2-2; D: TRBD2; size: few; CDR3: CSALRDYAPTSSTGELFF; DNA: TGCAGTGCCCTTCGGGACTATGCTCCTACGAGCAGTACCGGGGAGCTGTTTTTT
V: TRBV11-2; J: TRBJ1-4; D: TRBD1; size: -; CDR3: CASSQGGRGEKLFF; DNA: TGTGCCAGCAGCCAGGGGGGTAGGGGTGAAAAACTGTTTTTT
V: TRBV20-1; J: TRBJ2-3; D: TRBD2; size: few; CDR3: CSAELAGASPTQYF; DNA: TGCAGTGCGGAATTAGCGGGGGCGTCCCCTACGCAGTATTTT
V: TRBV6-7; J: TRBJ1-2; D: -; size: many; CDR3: CASPGNGYTF; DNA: TGTGCCAGCCCGGGAAACGGCTACACCTTC
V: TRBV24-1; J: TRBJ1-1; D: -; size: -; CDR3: CATSDSQKAFF; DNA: TGTGCCACCAGTGATTCCCAGAAAGCTTTCTTT
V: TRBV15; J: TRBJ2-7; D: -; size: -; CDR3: CATSRRGVRGNEQYF; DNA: TGCGCCACCAGCAGAAGGGGGGTCAGGGGAAACGAGCAGTACTTC
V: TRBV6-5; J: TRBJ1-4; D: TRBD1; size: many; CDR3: CASSLRQGYDEKLFF; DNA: TGTGCCAGCAGTCTCAGACAGGGGTATGATGAAAAACTGTTTTTT
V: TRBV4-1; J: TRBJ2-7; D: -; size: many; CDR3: CASSHIQGLHEQYF; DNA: TGCGCCAGCAGCCATATACAGGGACTTCACGAGCAGTACTTC
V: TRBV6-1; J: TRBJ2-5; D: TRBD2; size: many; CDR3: CASSEVRTSGRKTQYF; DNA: TGTGCCAGCAGTGAAGTGAGGACTAGCGGGAGAAAGACCCAGTACTTC
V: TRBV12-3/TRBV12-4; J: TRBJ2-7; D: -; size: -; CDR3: CASSLLGQGYEQYF; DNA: TGTGCCAGCAGTCTCTTGGGCCAGGGTTACGAGCAGTACTTC
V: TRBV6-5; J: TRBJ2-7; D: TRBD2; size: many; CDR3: CASSYLAGGPDEQYF; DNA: TGTGCCAGCAGTTACTTGGCGGGAGGGCCTGACGAGCAGTACTTC
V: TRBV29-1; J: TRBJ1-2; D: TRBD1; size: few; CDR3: CSVEDGQGAYYGYTF; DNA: TGCAGCGTTGAAGATGGACAGGGGGCATACTATGGCTACACCTTC
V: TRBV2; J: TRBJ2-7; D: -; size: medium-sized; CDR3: CASSVGVLYEQYF; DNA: TGTGCCAGCAGTGTCGGGGTGCTTTACGAGCAGTACTTC
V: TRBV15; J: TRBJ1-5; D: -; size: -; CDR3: CATSRELGSYSVKNQPQHF; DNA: TGTGCCACCAGCAGAGAATTGGGATCTTACAGCGTTAAAAATCAGCCCCAGCATTTT
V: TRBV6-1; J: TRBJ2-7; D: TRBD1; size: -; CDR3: CASSEGQGAGEQYF; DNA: TGTGCCAGCAGTGAGGGACAGGGGGCAGGCGAGCAGTACTTC
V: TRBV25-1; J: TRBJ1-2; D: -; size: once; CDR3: CASSLGPIIANYGCTF; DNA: TGTGCCAGCAGTTTGGGCCCCATAATAGCTAACTATGGCTGCACCTTC
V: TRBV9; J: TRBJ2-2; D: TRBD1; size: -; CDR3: CASSVGGQGGSGELFF; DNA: TGTGCCAGCAGCGTAGGGGGACAGGGGGGATCCGGGGAGCTGTTTTTT
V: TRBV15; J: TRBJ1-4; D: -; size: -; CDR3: CATSRGGSTNEKLFF; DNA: TGTGCCACCAGCAGAGGGGGGTCAACTAATGAAAAACTGTTTTTT
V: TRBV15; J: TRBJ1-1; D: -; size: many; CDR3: CATSRDISGDTEAFF; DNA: TGTGCCACCAGCAGAGATATCAGCGGGGACACTGAAGCTTTCTTT
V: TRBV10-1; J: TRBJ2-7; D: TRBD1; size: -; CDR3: CASSEVAGGYEQYF; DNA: TGCGCCAGCAGTGAGGTGGCAGGGGGCTACGAGCAGTACTTC